The 7 T cell receptor beta chains below come from one sample, sequenced in a study of OX40 agonist ivuxolimab in advanced cancers. Some clones are missing from TCRdb's copy, which holds only in-frame ones; the method was immunoSEQ multiplex PCR. The table has about 93,000 clones, roughly 92% seen once. Sequenced here: CD4+ or CD8+ T cells sorted from blood, sampled in a trial of the OX40 agonist ivuxolimab. The receptors come from an adult with an advanced solid tumor such as melanoma, head and neck, liver or kidney cancer.

This clone was seen just once. The rearrangement uses TRBV28 and TRBJ1-6, with D unclear. Germline V gene lookup returns CDR1 MDHEN and CDR2 SYDVKM. There are 15 residues in the CDR3. V lost 6 bases and J 0 bases, leaving 9 bases between the germline ends. The CDR3 spells CASRVASSYNSPLHF. CDR3 DNA sequence: TGTGCCAGCAGGGTCGCGAGCTCCTATAATTCACCCCTCCACTTT.

J is TRBJ2-3 and V is TRBV4-1, with no clear D. This CDR3 is 16 amino acids long. Looked up from germline, CDR1 is MGHRA and CDR2 is YSYEKL. V lost 2 bases and J lost 4, with 16 bases in between. The CDR3 DNA reads TGCGCCAGCAGCCAAAGGCCATCCAGGAGTGCAGATACGCAGTATTTT. Encoded protein: CASSQRPSRSADTQYF.

This clone was picked up a small number of times. The CDR3 DNA reads TGTGCCAGCAGCTTGGAAATGGGCCGCTCCTACGAGCAGTACTTC. Amino acids: CASSLEMGRSYEQYF. The chain carries TRBV5-5 and TRBJ2-7; unclear D gene. V shed 0 bases and J shed 0 bases, with 10 bases lying between them. Germline CDR1 is SGHKS and CDR2 is YYEKEE (reference sequence). This CDR3 contains 15 residues.

The rearrangement links TRBV19 to TRBJ1-1, with D possibly matching TRBD1 (5 bases). This CDR3 has 12 amino acids. Germline V gene data show CDR1 as LNHDA and CDR2 as SQIVND (reference sequence). V was trimmed by 6 bases and J by 5 bases, leaving 10 bases between them. CDR3 sequence reads: CASRYGGTEAFF. The CDR3 region has the DNA TGTGCCAGTAGATATGGGGGGACTGAAGCTTTCTTT. Filled out from reference TRBV19 and TRBJ1-1, the complete variable domain reads DGGITQSPKYLFRKEGQNVTLSCEQNLNHDAMYWYRQDPGQGLRLIYYSQIVNDFQKGDIAEGYSVSREKKESFPLTVTSAQKNPTAFYLCASRYGGTEAFFGQGTRLTVV.

The chain carries TRBV11-2 and TRBJ2-1; TRBD2 agrees at 11 bases. Germline CDR1 is SGHAT and CDR2 is FQNNGV. With V trimmed by 1 base and J by 11 bases, 7 bases remained unmatched. The CDR3 has 15 amino acids. The chain's CDR3 is CASSLGTSGSLKQFF. The CDR3 nucleotides read TGTGCCAGCAGCTTAGGGACTAGCGGGTCACTCAAGCAGTTCTTC.

V gene TRBV28 combines with J gene TRBJ1-5, with a possible D match to TRBD1 (6 bases). The CDR3 covers 14 residues. CDR1 MDHEN and CDR2 SYDVKM come from the germline V gene. Trimming stripped 6 bases from V and 0 bases from J, with 9 bases between. CDR3 residues: CASRIQGSNQPQHF. The CDR3 DNA reads TGTGCCAGCAGAATACAGGGTAGCAATCAGCCCCAGCATTTT.

This chain connects TRBV27 to TRBJ2-7; D is ambiguous. The ends were cut back, 0 bases at V and 0 bases at J, with 9 bases in the middle. This CDR3 has 15 residues. Germline V gives CDR1 MNHEY, CDR2 SMNVEV (reference sequence). The CDR3 DNA reads TGTGCCAGCAGTTTATCCCGCCGATTCTCCTACGAGCAGTACTTC. It encodes CASSLSRRFSYEQYF.